This TCR beta chain was documented in a study of cytotoxic CD8 clonotypes in ibrutinib-treated CLL (dated by TCRdb to the early 2020s). About the study as a whole: The cohort was composed of approximately 11 relapsed/refractory and roughly 15 treatment-naive patients; IGHV unmutated status was identified in approximately 18 patients. An average of 255,043 productive templates and 94,082 productive rearrangements was obtained per sample. Cryopreserved peripheral blood mononuclear cells were obtained before treatment, at response, and at either sustained remission or disease progression. Of the 90 or so people in the trial, approximately 24 had longitudinal samples available. All remission and progressive disease samples were collected while patients were still receiving ibrutinib. Responses were partial in approximately 24 patients and complete in 2; after median approximately 69 months follow-up, about 14 stayed in remission and 12 progressed. Response samples were obtained after a median of roughly 13 months of treatment, with a range of about 6 to 36 months. Overall study results and their limits: At baseline, clonality was higher than in age-matched healthy donors and showed a strong correlation with circulating CD8+ T-cell counts. Sampling times were not matched between sustained-remission and progressing patients, and lymph node repertoires were not studied. Public clonotypes were rare and either shrank or stayed stable during treatment, and the rise in clonality at ibrutinib response reflected expansion of private clonotypes. At ibrutinib response clonality went up, during sustained remission it held steady, and at progression it dropped back toward baseline.

The CDR3 spans 17 residues, from the cysteine through the phenylalanine. Only CDR3 DNA remains: 51 bases, in frame from the first base. Reading the germline V gene (reference sequence) gives CDR1 GTSNPN and CDR2 SVGIG. V and J are trimmed by 1 base and 2 bases, and the gene matches miss 12 bases of the junction. The time point label, read with the paper, signifies: roughly 2 years on ibrutinib. For TCR beta library preparation, roughly 2 micrograms of genomic DNA was extracted from cryopreserved PBMCs. Longitudinal blood samples from CLL patients on ibrutinib monotherapy underwent high-throughput TCR beta sequencing. The patients were enrolled in a single-center, open-label phase 2 trial of ibrutinib monotherapy. This clone was seen only once. Its antigen is unknown. Nothing much larger sits one base from this clone, and base qualities are not available. On a MiSeq, deep resolution sequencing aimed for a depth between 1 in 1 million and 1 in 200,000 T cells, with each clonotype covered approximately 10x on average. The immunoSEQ hsTCRB Kit was used to generate TCR beta libraries. On the authors' methods: The data were analyzed with ImmunoSEQ Analyzer and ImmunoSEQ Data Assistant, and V, D and J gene assignments followed IMGT definitions. Clonality was computed as one minus normalized Shannon entropy of productive rearrangement frequencies, ranging from 0 to 1. Only overrepresented clonotypes making up at least 0.05% of the repertoire of each patient were included in the public clonotype analysis. Some 12 age-matched healthy donor repertoires from immuneACCESS served as clonality controls. This immuneACCESS table, as held by TCRdb, lists in-frame sequences with V and J called but not all clones. Of the missing ones, under half trace to an unresolved V gene in checked studies; the others have no known cause. V and J calls and clone size are those listed in that table; D and trimming were worked out from the DNA. The sample records fewer than 150,000 clones, around four fifths of which are singletons. About 3.3% of the sample comes from the top ten.

The material was PBMCs, obtained after 24 months of ibrutinib treatment. The V and J genes are TRBV30 and TRBJ1-1; 8 central bases correspond to TRBD1. The receptor was derived from a human donor with chronic lymphocytic leukemia. The CDR3 reads as follows: CAWSDTVAGGFNTEAFF. The nucleotide sequence is TGTGCCTGGAGTGATACTGTGGCAGGGGGCTTTAACACTGAAGCTTTCTTT.